This T cell receptor beta chain was captured by sequencing in a study of blood T cell repertoires in COVID-19. At the level of the study: The United States, Italy and Spain provided the acute and convalescent COVID-19 samples. Sample material is recorded as cDNA or gDNA derived from T cells, B-cell-depleted T cells, or PBMCs.

This clone was counted a few times. Original processing notes: Estimates of nucleated cell counts were drawn from the amplification of reference gene primers. TCRdb's copy holds only in-frame clones and misses some; the assay was immunoSEQ multiplex PCR. The DNA gave D and trimming, while V, J and clone size come from that table. The table records some 300,000 clones, about nine tenths of them present only once. Cohorts were assigned according to the clinical history that participants reported. The germline CDR1 and CDR2 sequences are MNHEY and SVGAGI. Between the trimmed V and J ends, which lost 7 bases and 6 bases, there was a span of 15 bases. This CDR3 comprises 13 residues.

The sequencing input was PBMCs or T cells enriched from blood (not recorded which). The V call is TRBV6-5, the J call TRBJ1-2, with a weak D call TRBD1 (5 bases). This TCR was sampled from a man younger than 40 who had recovered from COVID-19. CDR3 sequence: CASNPTGVDGYTF. The DNA for the CDR3 is TGTGCCAGCAACCCCACAGGAGTGGATGGCTACACCTTC.